A single TCR beta chain is shown here with its context. Authors' analysis steps: Scientists estimated how many nucleated cells there were by amplifying reference gene primers. TCRdb's copy holds only in-frame clones and misses some; the assay was immunoSEQ multiplex PCR. D and trimming were read from the DNA, whereas the V and J calls and clone size are those reported in that table. The table records hundreds of thousands of clones, around 86% of them present only once. The CDR3 has 18 residues. CDR1 SEHNR and CDR2 FQNEAQ come from the germline V gene (reference sequence). V shed 2 bases, J shed 2 bases, and the junction held 11 bases outside the gene matches. The sample belongs to a study of blood T cell repertoires in COVID-19. Study-level information: The United States, Italy and Spain were the sources of the acute and convalescent COVID-19 samples. PBMCs, B-cell-depleted T cells, or T cells provided the cDNA or gDNA that made up the material.

The sequence was obtained from a human donor in a cohort sampled during active COVID-19. The genes are TRBV7-9 and TRBJ1-2, with 10 bases that match TRBD1. Sequencing was carried out using peripheral blood. CDR3 protein: CASSLRASGTGENYGYTF. The CDR3, as DNA: TGTGCCAGCAGCTTAAGGGCCTCGGGGACAGGGGAGAACTATGGCTACACCTTC.